This T cell receptor beta chain was captured in a study of radiation and T cells in renal cell carcinoma. Regarding the study as a whole: Top tumor clonotypes rose in blood 2 weeks post-radiation, then contracted.

The assay was immunoSEQ multiplex PCR, and TCRdb's table has in-frame clones only and misses some. The sample has more than 120,000 clones; 70% to 90% are singletons. Germline CDR1 is MDHEN and CDR2 is SYDVKM. The CDR3 is 13 residues long. Trimming left V 2 bases short and J 9 bases short, with 13 bases between. Time point here: blood 4 weeks post-SBRT, at nephrectomy. Treatment reported: 15 Gy SBRT to primary tumor, nephrectomy 4 weeks later. Nephrectomy followed 15 Gy stereotactic body radiation by 4 weeks. Clear cell pathology was present in this patient's renal cell carcinoma. As concerns this clone: The antigen is not known.

The source material was blood, sampled from a patient whose treatment included radiotherapy and nephrectomy. This receptor was identified in a woman between 50 and 59 years old with renal cell carcinoma. V and J are TRBV28 and TRBJ2-5; D unresolved. CDR3 in DNA: TGTGCCAGCAGTTTACAGGTCCCTCCGTCCCAGTACTTC. Translation: CASSLQVPPSQYF.